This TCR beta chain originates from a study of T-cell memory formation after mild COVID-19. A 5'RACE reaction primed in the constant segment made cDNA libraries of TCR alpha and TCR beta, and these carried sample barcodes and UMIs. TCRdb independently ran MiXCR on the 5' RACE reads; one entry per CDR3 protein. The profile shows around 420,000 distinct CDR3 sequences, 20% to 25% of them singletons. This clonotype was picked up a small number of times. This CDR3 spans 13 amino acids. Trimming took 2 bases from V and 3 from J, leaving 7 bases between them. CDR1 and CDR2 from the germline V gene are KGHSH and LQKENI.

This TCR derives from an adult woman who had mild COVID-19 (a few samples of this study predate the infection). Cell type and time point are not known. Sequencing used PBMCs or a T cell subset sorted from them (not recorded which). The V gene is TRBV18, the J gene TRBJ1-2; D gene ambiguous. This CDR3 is CASSPDLDYGYTF. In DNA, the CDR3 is TGTGCCAGCTCACCAGATTTGGACTATGGCTACACCTTC.